The 18 T cell receptor beta chains below come from one sample, sequenced in a study of T cells after yellow fever vaccination. TCRdb processed the 5' RACE reads anew with MiXCR; each CDR3 protein has one entry. The sample has about 320,000 distinct CDR3 sequences, about 6.9% seen once. Specimen: PBMCs, collected about 49 days after the first yellow fever vaccination. Receptors were obtained from a man between 18 and 29 years old who received the YFV17D yellow fever vaccine.

A few counts support this clonotype. The CDR3 region is CASSFGPTAGETQYF. In DNA, the CDR3 is TGTGCCAGCAGTTTCGGCCCTACTGCGGGAGAGACCCAGTACTTC. The chain couples TRBV12-3 or TRBV12-4 to TRBJ2-5, with D perhaps TRBD2 (5 bases). The length of the CDR3 is 15 residues. Trimming stripped 3 bases from V and 4 bases from J, with 15 bases between.

This chain uses TRBV7-9 with TRBJ2-1; D gene uncertain. The CDR3 runs 17 residues. Trimming stripped 4 bases from V and 9 bases from J, with 25 bases between. Germline-derived CDR1 and CDR2 are SEHNR and FQNEAQ (reference sequence). Here the CDR3 DNA reads TGTGCCAGCAGCTGGAGTACGGGCTACCAAGGGTTGGGTGAGCAGTTCTTC. Translating it yields CASSWSTGYQGLGEQFF.

This clonotype was picked up many times. The chain recombines TRBV5-5 with TRBJ2-3; D is unresolved. Germline V gene sequence: CDR1 SGHKS, CDR2 YYEKEE (reference sequence). V gave up 1 base and J gave up 0 bases, with 6 bases separating them. The length of the CDR3 is 14 residues. As DNA, the CDR3 is TGTGCCAGCAGCTTGATAGGGAGCACAGATACGCAGTATTTT. It translates to CASSLIGSTDTQYF.

The sample holds a few counts of this clonotype. The chain is built from TRBV7-3 and TRBJ1-2, with TRBD1 matching 7 bases. Per the germline V gene, CDR1 is SGHTA and CDR2 is FQGTGA. This CDR3 is built from 15 residues. Germline trimming cut 2 bases from V and 2 bases from J; bases unmatched to any gene: 5. CDR3 sequence reads: CASSLEAGGNYGYTF. CDR3 DNA: TGTGCCAGCAGCTTAGAGGCAGGGGGGAACTATGGCTACACCTTC. The full variable domain, rest sourced from reference TRBV7-3 and TRBJ1-2, is GAGVSQTPSNKVTEKGKYVELRCDPISGHTALYWYRQSLGQGPEFLIYFQGTGAADDSGLPNDRFFAVRPEGSVSTLKIQRTERGDSAVYLCASSLEAGGNYGYTFGSGTRLTVV.

The chain couples TRBV6-6 to TRBJ1-5, with D hard to call. Trimming pared 3 bases from V and 6 bases from J, leaving 6 bases between. CDR1 MNHNY and CDR2 SVGAGI come from the germline V gene (reference sequence). The CDR3 extends over 12 amino acids. The CDR3 DNA sequence: TGTGCCAGCAGTTATGTTGGTCAGCCCCAGCATTTT. It specifies CASSYVGQPQHF.

This clonotype has only a few counts. V usage is TRBV11-2 and J usage is TRBJ2-1; D gene ambiguous. CDR1 SGHAT and CDR2 FQNNGV come from the germline V gene. The V gene lost 2 bases and the J gene lost 0 bases, with 23 bases spanning the gap. The CDR3 spans 20 residues. The CDR3 DNA sequence: TGTGCCAGCAGCTTACTTAAGCCAAGCAATTGGGGAAGCTCCTACAATGAGCAGTTCTTC. It specifies CASSLLKPSNWGSSYNEQFF.

A few counts support this clonotype. The chain is built from TRBV5-4 and TRBJ2-1; 7 nucleotides match TRBD2. The CDR3 totals 17 residues. V shed 4 bases and J 0 bases; nucleotides not matched to a gene: 10. Germline-derived CDR1 and CDR2 are SGHNT and YYREEE (reference sequence). The CDR3, as DNA: TGTGCCAGCAGCCCAGCTAGCCCGGGGGGCTCCTACAATGAGCAGTTCTTC. Translation: CASSPASPGGSYNEQFF.

At least ten counts were recorded for this clonotype. The CDR3 coding sequence is TGTGCCAGCAGACACGAAGCGGGGGGAGGTGATACGCAGTATTTT. Translation gives CASRHEAGGGDTQYF. J is TRBJ2-3 and V is TRBV7-8; 9 nucleotides align to TRBD2. Germline V gene lookup returns CDR1 SGHVS and CDR2 FQNEAQ. The CDR3 extends over 15 amino acids. The ends lost 6 bases at V and 6 bases at J; junction bases unmatched: 10.

This clonotype has more than one count but fewer than ten. The rearrangement joins TRBV7-9 to TRBJ1-2; a possible D gene is TRBD1 (6 bases). This CDR3 comprises 14 residues. Germline CDR1 and CDR2: SEHNR and FQNEAQ (reference sequence). Between the trimmed V and J ends, which lost 5 bases and 8 bases, there was a span of 18 bases. The CDR3 spells CASSRGAGSGGYTF. DNA of the CDR3: TGTGCCAGCAGCCGGGGGGCAGGGTCCGGAGGCTACACCTTC.

This rearrangement joins TRBV20-1 to TRBJ1-5; TRBD1 matches at 8 bases. CDR3 size: 14 residues. The V and J ends lost 6 bases and 1 base, in that order; junction bases with no gene match: 5. CDR1 DFQATT and CDR2 SNEGSKA come from the germline V gene (reference sequence). The DNA for the CDR3 is TGCAGTGCACGACAGGGGTTAAGCAATCAGCCCCAGCATTTT. Encoded protein: CSARQGLSNQPQHF.

This clonotype was counted many times. The V gene is TRBV7-2, the J gene TRBJ1-1, with no clear D. Trimming cost V 2 bases and J 6 bases, with 13 bases left between them. The CDR3 length is 14 residues. Germline lookup yields CDR1 SGHTA and CDR2 FQGNSA. The CDR3 DNA is TGTGCCAGCAGCTTACGACTTTTGGGCGCTGAAGCTTTCTTT. It translates to CASSLRLLGAEAFF.

This clonotype was observed at least ten times. The chain combines TRBV6-2 or TRBV6-3 with TRBJ2-1; D unclear. This CDR3 region has 18 residues. The V and J ends lost 2 bases and 0 bases respectively, with 17 bases between them. Germline CDR1 MNHEY, CDR2 SVGEGT. Written as DNA, the CDR3 is TGTGCCAGCAGTTACGGGGTAGTCGCGAAGCCCTCCTACAATGAGCAGTTCTTC. This gives the protein CASSYGVVAKPSYNEQFF.

The chain couples TRBV18 to TRBJ2-5, with 9 bases that match TRBD1. Germline V gives CDR1 KGHSH, CDR2 LQKENI. This CDR3 is built from 15 residues. Trimming took 3 bases from V and 1 from J; bases not matched to a gene: 3. CDR3 DNA sequence: TGTGCCAGCTCACCCGGGACAGGGTCCCAAGAGACCCAGTACTTC. Protein: CASSPGTGSQETQYF.

The V call is TRBV30, the J call TRBJ1-6; weak D call: TRBD1 (5 bases). The CDR3 consists of 13 residues. CDR1 GTSNPN and CDR2 SVGIG come from the germline V gene (reference sequence). V lost 1 base and J lost 4, with 5 bases in between. This CDR3 is CAWSGGYNSPLHF. CDR3 DNA sequence: TGTGCCTGGAGTGGGGGGTATAATTCACCCCTCCACTTT.

This clonotype has just a few counts. This chain joins TRBV11-2 and TRBJ2-7; 7 nucleotides align to TRBD1. Germline CDR1 and CDR2: SGHAT and FQNNGV. This CDR3 is built from 15 residues. The V gene end was trimmed by 0 bases and the J gene end by 5 bases; junction bases not matched to a gene: 7. CDR3 sequence (DNA): TGTGCCAGCAGCTTAGACCCACAGGGGTTCAACGAGCAGTACTTC. Amino acids: CASSLDPQGFNEQYF.

The V gene is TRBV7-8, the J gene TRBJ2-5; tentatively, D is TRBD1 or TRBD2 (5 bases each). The CDR3 has 14 residues. The V end was cut by 5 bases, the J end by 5 bases, with 15 bases between. Germline CDR1 and CDR2: SGHVS and FQNEAQ. The CDR3: CASSKGPISETQYF. CDR3 sequence (DNA): TGTGCCAGCAGCAAGGGACCGATCAGCGAGACCCAGTACTTC.

The chain couples TRBV4-1 to TRBJ2-1; the match to TRBD2 covers 12 bases. The CDR3 totals 16 residues. CDR1 MGHRA and CDR2 YSYEKL come from the germline V gene. V lost 4 bases to trimming and J lost 8 bases; unmatched junction nucleotides: 9. CDR3 sequence: CASSRTSGGRVDEQFF. CDR3 nucleotides: TGCGCCAGCAGCCGAACTAGCGGGGGGCGAGTGGATGAGCAGTTCTTC.

This clonotype occurred a few times. This chain links TRBV9 with TRBJ2-5, with D unclear. The germline V gene has CDR1 SGDLS and CDR2 YYNGEE. The V gene lost 6 bases and the J gene lost 5 bases, with 14 bases spanning the gap. The CDR3 totals 13 residues. This chain's CDR3 is CASNLGPRETQYF. In DNA, the CDR3 is TGTGCCAGCAACTTGGGCCCGCGGGAGACCCAGTACTTC.